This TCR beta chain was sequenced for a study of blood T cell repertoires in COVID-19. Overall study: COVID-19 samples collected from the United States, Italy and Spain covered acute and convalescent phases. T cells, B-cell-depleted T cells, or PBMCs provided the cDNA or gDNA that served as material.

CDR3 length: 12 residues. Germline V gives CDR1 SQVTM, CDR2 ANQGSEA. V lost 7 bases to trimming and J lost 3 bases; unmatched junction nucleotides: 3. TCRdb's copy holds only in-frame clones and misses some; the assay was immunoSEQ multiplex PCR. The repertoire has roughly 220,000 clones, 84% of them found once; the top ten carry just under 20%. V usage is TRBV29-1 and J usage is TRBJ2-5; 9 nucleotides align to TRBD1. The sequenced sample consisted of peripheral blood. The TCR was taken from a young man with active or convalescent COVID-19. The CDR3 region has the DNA TGCAGCGCCCGGACAGGGGAAGAGACCCAGTACTTC. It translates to CSARTGEETQYF.